The 30 T cell receptor beta chains in this list originate from one sample, sequenced in a study of CD8 T cells in Susac syndrome. cDNA came from roughly 0.5 to 1 ug RNA primed by random hexamers. Each CDR3 protein gets one entry after TCRdb re-called the immunoSEQ multiplex PCR reads with MiXCR. The sample shows around 200,000 distinct CDR3 sequences, roughly 94% of them seen only once. The specimen was CD8+ T cells from PBMCs. These TCRs come from a human donor with Susac syndrome.

The V and J genes are TRBV7-3 and TRBJ2-5, with D perhaps matching TRBD2 (5 bases). This CDR3 spans 14 amino acids. Trimming stripped 3 bases from V and 0 bases from J, with 8 bases between. Germline loops: CDR1 SGHTA, CDR2 FQGTGA. DNA of the CDR3: TGTGCCAGCAGCTTGGACGGGAACCAAGAGACCCAGTACTTC. Its translation: CASSLDGNQETQYF.

The chain links TRBV5-1 to TRBJ2-3; tentatively, D is TRBD2 (6 bases). This CDR3 contains 12 residues. The V end was cut by 7 bases, the J end by 3 bases, with 9 bases between. Germline V gene data show CDR1 as SGHRS and CDR2 as YFSETQ. Here the CDR3 reads CASGGPTDTQYF. DNA for the CDR3: TGCGCCAGCGGAGGGCCGACAGATACGCAGTATTTT.

This chain uses TRBV4-1 with TRBJ2-5, with a weak D call TRBD1 (5 bases). Germline V lookup: CDR1 MGHRA, CDR2 YSYEKL. This CDR3 region has 15 residues. Trimming took 3 bases from V and 0 from J, leaving 11 bases between them. The CDR3 sequence is CASSHSDRNQETQYF. As DNA, the CDR3 is TGCGCCAGCAGCCACTCCGACAGAAACCAAGAGACCCAGTACTTC.

The chain joins TRBV20-1 to TRBJ2-3, with 9 bases lining up with TRBD2. CDR1 is DFQATT and CDR2 is SNEGSKA in the germline V gene (reference sequence). The CDR3 is made up of 14 amino acids. The V gene end was trimmed by 3 bases and the J gene end by 0 bases; junction bases not matched to a gene: 1. CDR3: CSASAGGSTDTQYF. The CDR3 nucleotides are TGCAGTGCTAGCGCGGGAGGGAGCACAGATACGCAGTATTTT.

The rearrangement links TRBV9 to TRBJ2-1, with 7 nucleotides matching TRBD2. The CDR3 has 16 residues. Germline V lookup: CDR1 SGDLS, CDR2 YYNGEE. The ends lost 0 bases at V and 2 bases at J; junction bases unmatched: 5. The CDR3 is CASSVGPSGTYNEQFF. As DNA, the CDR3 is TGTGCCAGCAGCGTAGGGCCTAGCGGTACCTACAATGAGCAGTTCTTC.

The rearrangement joins TRBV13 to TRBJ2-7; 7 bases agree with TRBD1. Germline V gives CDR1 PRHDT, CDR2 FYEKMQ (reference sequence). The CDR3 covers 15 residues. The trim removed 3 bases at V and 0 bases at J, leaving 5 bases unmatched. As DNA, the CDR3 is TGTGCCAGCAGCTTGGGACAGCCGGACTCCTACGAGCAGTACTTC. It encodes CASSLGQPDSYEQYF.

The chain links TRBV4-1 to TRBJ1-2; tentatively, D is TRBD1 (5 bases). This CDR3 comprises 13 residues. Trimming shortened V by 1 base and J by 3 bases, and 6 bases separated the two germline ends. CDR1 MGHRA and CDR2 YSYEKL come from the germline V gene. CDR3 in DNA: TGCGCCAGCAGCCAAGGGGGGGACTATGGCTACACCTTC. This encodes CASSQGGDYGYTF.

This sequence joins TRBV20-1 and TRBJ1-1, with a weak D call TRBD1 (5 bases). Germline CDR1 DFQATT, CDR2 SNEGSKA (reference sequence). CDR3 length: 11 residues. The V end lost 6 bases, the J end lost 7 bases, and 12 bases lay between the germline ends. The CDR3 here is CSAEPGLEAFF. CDR3 nucleotides: TGCAGTGCCGAGCCGGGACTTGAAGCTTTCTTT.

The V call is TRBV13, the J call TRBJ2-5; 11 nucleotides line up with TRBD2. J gave up 2 bases and V 5 bases, and 7 bases lay outside the gene matches. The CDR3 covers 16 residues. Germline CDR1 reads PRHDT; CDR2 reads FYEKMQ (reference sequence). CDR3 DNA sequence: TGTGCCAGCAGCCTCCCGACTAGCGGGACGCAAGAGACCCAGTACTTC. It is translated as CASSLPTSGTQETQYF.

V usage is TRBV4-1 and J usage is TRBJ2-7; 7 positions agree with TRBD1. The V and J ends lost 3 bases and 4 bases, in that order; junction bases with no gene match: 9. This CDR3 has 15 residues. CDR1 is MGHRA, CDR2 YSYEKL, per germline. The CDR3 protein is CASSQPSTGWYEQYF. CDR3 bases: TGCGCCAGCAGCCAGCCCTCGACAGGGTGGTACGAGCAGTACTTC.

The J gene is TRBJ2-7, the V gene TRBV10-3; TRBD2 agrees at 14 bases. The CDR3 length is 14 residues. The V segment lost 6 bases and the J segment 5 bases; nucleotides outside the gene matches: 3. In germline, CDR1 is ENHRY, CDR2 SYGVKD. The CDR3 sequence: CAIRGTSGSDEQYF. The CDR3 DNA sequence: TGTGCCATCAGGGGGACTAGCGGGAGTGACGAGCAGTACTTC.

This chain connects TRBV4-1 to TRBJ2-1, with D possibly being TRBD2 (6 bases). The CDR3 spans 16 residues. The V end lost 3 bases, the J end lost 4 bases, and 16 bases lay between the germline ends. CDR1 and CDR2 from the germline V gene are MGHRA and YSYEKL. CDR3: CASSHSAGTTYNEQFF. The CDR3 nucleotides are TGCGCCAGCAGCCACTCTGCGGGGACCACTTACAATGAGCAGTTCTTC.

The V and J genes are TRBV6-6 and TRBJ2-1, with a tentative D call TRBD2 (6 bases). CDR1 and CDR2 (germline): MNHNY, SVGAGI (reference sequence). The CDR3 contains 15 residues. V lost 5 bases to trimming and J lost 2 bases, with 13 bases between them. The CDR3 spells CASSPDGTPYNEQFF. CDR3 DNA sequence: TGTGCCAGCAGTCCCGACGGGACTCCCTACAATGAGCAGTTCTTC.

This chain joins TRBV4-1 and TRBJ1-1, with a weak D call TRBD1 (6 bases). CDR1 MGHRA and CDR2 YSYEKL come from the germline V gene. Trimming pared 6 bases from V and 9 bases from J, leaving 11 bases between. The CDR3 is 11 amino acids. CDR3 residues: CASSLGAQAFF. The CDR3, as DNA: TGCGCCAGCAGTCTGGGGGCGCAAGCTTTCTTT.

The J gene is TRBJ2-7, the V gene TRBV27, with TRBD1 matching over 8 bases. The CDR3 totals 15 residues. Germline CDR1 MNHEY, CDR2 SMNVEV (reference sequence). After removal of 4 bases from V and 2 bases from J, the junction contained 7 bases not matched to a gene. CDR3 DNA sequence: TGTGCCAGCAGTTACGGACAGGGAAAAACCTACGAGCAGTACTTC. As protein: CASSYGQGKTYEQYF.

This clonotype showed up just a few times. The chain employs TRBV7-9 and TRBJ2-1; 12 nucleotides line up with TRBD2. V lost 4 bases and J lost 2; bases outside the gene matches: 0. Germline loops: CDR1 SEHNR, CDR2 FQNEAQ (reference sequence). The CDR3 totals 15 residues. The CDR3 is CASSWTSGTYNEQFF. CDR3 sequence (DNA): TGTGCCAGCAGCTGGACTAGCGGGACCTACAATGAGCAGTTCTTC.

This chain links TRBV6-5 with TRBJ1-1; TRBD1 matches at 7 bases. Unmatched junction bases numbered 6, after V lost 6 bases and J lost 5 bases. CDR1 and CDR2 (germline): MNHEY, SVGAGI. This CDR3 contains 13 residues. The CDR3: CASRPRGLTEAFF. The CDR3, as DNA: TGTGCCAGCAGACCTAGGGGGCTGACTGAAGCTTTCTTT.

A single count supports this clonotype. The chain uses TRBV5-1 and TRBJ2-1; no firm D call. Germline loops: CDR1 SGHRS, CDR2 YFSETQ. The CDR3 sequence is 14 residues long. V was clipped by 1 base and J by 5 bases, with 10 bases between them. The CDR3 nucleotides read TGCGCCAGCAGCTTGCAGAGTGGAGACAATGAGCAGTTCTTC. Amino acid sequence: CASSLQSGDNEQFF.

The CDR3 protein is CASSLIGGAMHEQFF. The CDR3 nucleotides read TGTGCCAGCAGCTTAATTGGGGGGGCCATGCATGAGCAGTTCTTC. The V gene is TRBV13, the J gene TRBJ2-1, with D perhaps TRBD2 (7 bases). There are 15 residues in the CDR3. The germline V and J ends were trimmed by 2 bases and 8 bases, with 16 bases remaining between them. From germline, CDR1 is PRHDT and CDR2 FYEKMQ (reference sequence). Together with reference TRBV13 and TRBJ2-1, the CDR3 gives the full variable domain: AAGVIQSPRHLIKEKRETATLKCYPIPRHDTVYWYQQGPGQDPQFLISFYEKMQSDKGSIPDRFSAQQFSDYHSELNMSSLELGDSALYFCASSLIGGAMHEQFFGPGTRLTVL.

This sequence joins TRBV15 and TRBJ1-1; a possible D gene is TRBD1 (5 bases). CDR3 size: 13 residues. The V gene lost 4 bases and the J gene lost 8 bases, with 14 bases spanning the gap. Germline V CDR1 and CDR2: LNHNV, YYDKDF (reference sequence). The CDR3 DNA is TGTGCCACCAGCAACTTCCGGGGGGACGAAGCTTTCTTT. Translated: CATSNFRGDEAFF.

The DNA for the CDR3 is TGTGCCAGCAGTGCGTGGGGGAACACTGAAGCTTTCTTT. It is translated as CASSAWGNTEAFF. The V gene is TRBV12-3 or TRBV12-4, the J gene TRBJ1-1; D not resolved. This CDR3 is 13 amino acids long. The V end lost 5 bases, the J end lost 1 base, and 8 bases lay between the germline ends.

The chain employs TRBV2 and TRBJ1-1; 8 bases map to TRBD1. The CDR3 length is 15 residues. Germline assignment: CDR1 SNHLY and CDR2 FYNNEI. The V gene end was trimmed by 5 bases and the J gene end by 3 bases; junction bases not matched to a gene: 8. CDR3 amino acids: CASSTETGEYTEAFF. In DNA, the CDR3 is TGTGCCAGCAGTACGGAGACAGGGGAGTACACTGAAGCTTTCTTT.

This chain links TRBV6-6 with TRBJ1-1; D is unclear. Between the trimmed V and J ends, which lost 2 bases and 2 bases, there was a span of 3 bases. The CDR3 has 12 residues. Per germline, CDR1 MNHNY and CDR2 SVGAGI (reference sequence). The CDR3 region is CASSYDNTEAFF. For the CDR3, the DNA is TGTGCCAGCAGTTACGATAACACTGAAGCTTTCTTT.

This chain links TRBV4-2 with TRBJ2-2; D is tentatively TRBD1 or TRBD2 (5 bases each). Germline V CDR1 and CDR2: LGHNA, YNFKEQ. CDR3 size: 17 residues. V shed 0 bases and J shed 2 bases, with 13 bases lying between them. This chain's CDR3 is CASSQDPGRSNTGELFF. CDR3 nucleotides: TGTGCCAGCAGCCAAGATCCGGGACGGAGTAACACCGGGGAGCTGTTTTTT.

The chain carries TRBV9 and TRBJ2-7, with 10 bases aligning to TRBD2. V was clipped by 3 bases and J by 5 bases; unmatched bases: 11. Germline V gene lookup returns CDR1 SGDLS and CDR2 YYNGEE. The CDR3 is made up of 16 amino acids. CDR3 sequence: CASSGLSSGRLNEQYF. The DNA of the CDR3 is TGTGCCAGCAGCGGCCTCTCTAGCGGGAGACTCAACGAGCAGTACTTC.

The chain uses TRBV20-1 and TRBJ2-7; no definite D call. This CDR3 region has 13 residues. In germline, CDR1 is DFQATT, CDR2 SNEGSKA (reference sequence). Trimming took off 3 bases at V and 0 bases at J, with 9 bases between the two ends. The CDR3, as DNA: TGCAGTGCTAGTTGGAAAGTCTCCTACGAGCAGTACTTC. It is translated as CSASWKVSYEQYF.

This clonotype has only one observation. The CDR3 nucleotides are TGTGCCAGCAGCACCGTGGGCTCACCCCTCCACTTT. This gives the protein CASSTVGSPLHF. This chain joins TRBV13 and TRBJ1-6, with D hard to call. This CDR3 contains 12 residues. Germline lookup yields CDR1 PRHDT and CDR2 FYEKMQ (reference sequence). V lost 5 bases and J lost 10, with 9 bases in between.

This chain's CDR3 is CAWSTTTAGYTF. CDR3 DNA: TGTGCCTGGAGTACGACTACTGCAGGCTACACCTTC. The J gene is TRBJ1-2, the V gene TRBV30; the D is unclear. Trimming took off 2 bases at V and 8 bases at J, with 12 bases between the two ends. The CDR3 consists of 12 residues. CDR1 and CDR2 from the germline V gene are GTSNPN and SVGIG (reference sequence).

The genes are TRBV29-1 and TRBJ1-3, with D unclear. CDR3 length: 15 amino acids. V was clipped by 6 bases and J by 0 bases, with 15 bases between them. CDR1 and CDR2 (germline): SQVTM, ANQGSEA. In DNA, the CDR3 is TGCAGCGTGATCCGGACGGACCACTCTGGAAACACCATATATTTT. This sequence encodes CSVIRTDHSGNTIYF.

J is TRBJ2-5 and V is TRBV20-1; 10 bases map to TRBD2. V lost 0 bases and J lost 4; bases outside the gene matches: 8. The germline gives CDR1 DFQATT, CDR2 SNEGSKA (reference sequence). The CDR3 is made up of 16 amino acids. The CDR3 DNA follows: TGCAGTGCTAGAGATCTTAGCGGGAGGAAGGGAGAGACCCAGTACTTC. It codes for CSARDLSGRKGETQYF.